This T cell receptor (beta chain) is from a study of blood T cell repertoires in COVID-19. Study in general: The origin of the acute and convalescent COVID-19 samples was the United States, Italy and Spain. In each case, the material was cDNA or gDNA derived from T cells, B-cell-depleted T cells, or PBMCs.

CDR1 SEHNR and CDR2 FQNEAQ come from the germline V gene (reference sequence). This CDR3 is 13 amino acids long. To note about this clone: One junction end does not reproduce the germline sequence, and a read error may be involved.

Authors' analysis steps: Amplified reference gene primers provided the basis for estimating nucleated cell counts. The data were produced by immunoSEQ multiplex PCR, yet TCRdb's version contains in-frame clones alone and is incomplete. That table gives V, J and clone size, and the DNA gave D and trimming. The sample lists 100,000 to 150,000 clones, around 86% occurring once. Material: peripheral blood. The receptor was derived from a human donor in a cohort sampled during active COVID-19. The chain employs TRBV7-9 and TRBJ1-1, with D unresolved. For the CDR3, the DNA is TGTGCCAGCAGCTCTAACTTGAAGACTGAAGCTTTCTTT. The encoded protein is CASSSNLKTEAFF.